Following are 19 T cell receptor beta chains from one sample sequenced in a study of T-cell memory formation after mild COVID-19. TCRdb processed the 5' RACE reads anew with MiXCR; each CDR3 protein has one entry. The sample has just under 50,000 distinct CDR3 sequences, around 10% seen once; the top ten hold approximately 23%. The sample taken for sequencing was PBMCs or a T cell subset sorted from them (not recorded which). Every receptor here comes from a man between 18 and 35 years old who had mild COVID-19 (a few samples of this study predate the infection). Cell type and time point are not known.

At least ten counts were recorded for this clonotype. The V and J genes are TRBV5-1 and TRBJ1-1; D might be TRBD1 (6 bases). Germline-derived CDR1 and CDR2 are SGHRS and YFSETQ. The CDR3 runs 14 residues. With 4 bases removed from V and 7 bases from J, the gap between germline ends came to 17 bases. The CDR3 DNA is TGCGCCAGCAGCCCAGGGGTCCCGTCCATTGAAGCTTTCTTT. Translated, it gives CASSPGVPSIEAFF.

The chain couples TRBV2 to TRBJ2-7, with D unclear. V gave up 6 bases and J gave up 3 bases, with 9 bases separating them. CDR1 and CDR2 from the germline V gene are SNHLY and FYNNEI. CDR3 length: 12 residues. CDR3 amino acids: CASRPEYYEQYF. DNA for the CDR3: TGTGCCAGCAGGCCGGAATACTACGAGCAGTACTTC.

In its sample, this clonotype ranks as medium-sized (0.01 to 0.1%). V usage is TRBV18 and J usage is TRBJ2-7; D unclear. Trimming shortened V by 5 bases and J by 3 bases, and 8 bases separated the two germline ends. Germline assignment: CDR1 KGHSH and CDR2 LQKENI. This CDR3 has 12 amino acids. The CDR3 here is CASSTSGYEQYF. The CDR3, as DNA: TGTGCCAGCTCAACCTCAGGCTACGAGCAGTACTTC.

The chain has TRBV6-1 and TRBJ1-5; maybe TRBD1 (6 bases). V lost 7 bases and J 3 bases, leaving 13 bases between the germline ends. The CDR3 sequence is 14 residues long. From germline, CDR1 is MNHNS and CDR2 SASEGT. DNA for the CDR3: TGTGCCAGCATTCCCGGGACACACAATCAGCCCCAGCATTTT. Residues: CASIPGTHNQPQHF.

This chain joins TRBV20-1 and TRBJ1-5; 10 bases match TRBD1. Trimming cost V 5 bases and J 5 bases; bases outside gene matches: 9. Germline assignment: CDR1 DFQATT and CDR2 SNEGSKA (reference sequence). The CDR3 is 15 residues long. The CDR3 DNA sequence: TGCAGTGCTCTCAGGTGGACAGGGGGGGATCAGCCCCAGCATTTT. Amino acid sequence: CSALRWTGGDQPQHF.

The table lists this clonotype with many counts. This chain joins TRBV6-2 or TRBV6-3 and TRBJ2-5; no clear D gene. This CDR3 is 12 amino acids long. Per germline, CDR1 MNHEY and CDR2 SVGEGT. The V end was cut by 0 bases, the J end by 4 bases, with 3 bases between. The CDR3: CASSYSTETQYF. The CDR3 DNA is TGTGCCAGCAGTTACTCGACAGAGACCCAGTACTTC.

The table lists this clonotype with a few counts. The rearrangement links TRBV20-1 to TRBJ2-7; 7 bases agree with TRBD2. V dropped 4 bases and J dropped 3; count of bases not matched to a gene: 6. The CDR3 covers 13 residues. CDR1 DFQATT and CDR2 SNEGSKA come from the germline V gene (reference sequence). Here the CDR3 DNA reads TGCAGTGCTACCTCGGGAGGCGACTACGAGCAGTACTTC. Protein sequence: CSATSGGDYEQYF.

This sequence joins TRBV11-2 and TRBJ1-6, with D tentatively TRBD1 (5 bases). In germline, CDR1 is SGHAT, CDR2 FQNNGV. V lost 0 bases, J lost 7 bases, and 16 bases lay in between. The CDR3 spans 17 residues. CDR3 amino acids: CASSLEGYGGWNSPLHF. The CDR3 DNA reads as TGTGCCAGCAGCTTAGAGGGGTACGGGGGTTGGAATTCACCCCTCCACTTT.

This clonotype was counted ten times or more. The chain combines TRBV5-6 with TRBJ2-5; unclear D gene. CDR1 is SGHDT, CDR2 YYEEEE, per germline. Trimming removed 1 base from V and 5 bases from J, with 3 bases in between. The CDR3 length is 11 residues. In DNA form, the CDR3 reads TGTGCCAGCAGCTTGTCGGAGACCCAGTACTTC. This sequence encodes CASSLSETQYF.

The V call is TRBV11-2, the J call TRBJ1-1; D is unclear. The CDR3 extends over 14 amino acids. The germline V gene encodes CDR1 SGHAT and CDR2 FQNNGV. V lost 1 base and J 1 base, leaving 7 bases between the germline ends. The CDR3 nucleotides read TGTGCCAGCAGCTTAGGACTGCAGAACACTGAAGCTTTCTTT. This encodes CASSLGLQNTEAFF.

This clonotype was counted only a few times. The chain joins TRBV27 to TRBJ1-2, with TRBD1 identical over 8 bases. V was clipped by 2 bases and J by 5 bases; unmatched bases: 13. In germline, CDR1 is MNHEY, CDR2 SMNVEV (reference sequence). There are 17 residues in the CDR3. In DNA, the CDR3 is TGTGCCAGCAGTTTAAGACAGGGGCAGGGTTATAGGTATGGCTACACCTTC. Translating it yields CASSLRQGQGYRYGYTF.

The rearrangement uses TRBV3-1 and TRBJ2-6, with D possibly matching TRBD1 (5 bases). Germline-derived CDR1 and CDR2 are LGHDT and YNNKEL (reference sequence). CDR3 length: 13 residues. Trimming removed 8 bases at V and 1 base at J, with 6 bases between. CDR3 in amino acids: CASAGSGANVLTF. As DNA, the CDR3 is TGTGCCAGCGCAGGGTCTGGGGCCAACGTCCTGACTTTC.

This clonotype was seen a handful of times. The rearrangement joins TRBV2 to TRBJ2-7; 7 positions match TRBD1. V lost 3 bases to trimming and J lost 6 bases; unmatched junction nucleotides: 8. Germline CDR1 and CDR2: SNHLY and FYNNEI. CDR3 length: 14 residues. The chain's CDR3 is CASSETQGFAEQYV. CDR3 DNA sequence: TGTGCCAGCAGTGAGACACAGGGGTTTGCCGAGCAGTACGTC.

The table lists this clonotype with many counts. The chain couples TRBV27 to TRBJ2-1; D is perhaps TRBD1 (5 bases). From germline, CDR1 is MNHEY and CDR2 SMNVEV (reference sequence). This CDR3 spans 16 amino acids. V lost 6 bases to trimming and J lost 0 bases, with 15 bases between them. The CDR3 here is CASSSGFVSSYNEQFF. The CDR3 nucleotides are TGTGCCAGCAGCTCAGGGTTTGTGTCCTCCTACAATGAGCAGTTCTTC.

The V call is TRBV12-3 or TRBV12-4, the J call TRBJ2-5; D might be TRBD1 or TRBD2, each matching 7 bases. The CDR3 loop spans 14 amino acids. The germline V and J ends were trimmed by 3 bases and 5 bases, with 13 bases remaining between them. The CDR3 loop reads CASSLGGGGETQYF. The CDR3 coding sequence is TGTGCCAGCAGTTTGGGAGGGGGCGGGGAGACCCAGTACTTC.

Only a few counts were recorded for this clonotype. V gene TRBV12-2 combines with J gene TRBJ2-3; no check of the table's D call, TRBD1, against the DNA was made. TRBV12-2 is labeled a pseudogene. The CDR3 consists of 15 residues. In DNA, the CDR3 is TGTGCAAGTCGCCCCCTCTCTGAAATAACAGATACGCAGTATTTT. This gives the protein CASRPLSEITDTQYF.

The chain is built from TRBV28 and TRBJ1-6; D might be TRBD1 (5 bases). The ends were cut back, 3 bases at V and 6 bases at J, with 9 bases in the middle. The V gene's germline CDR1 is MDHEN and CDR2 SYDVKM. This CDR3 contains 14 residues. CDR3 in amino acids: CASSLQGPNSPLHF. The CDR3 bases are TGTGCCAGCAGTTTGCAGGGCCCTAATTCACCCCTCCACTTT.

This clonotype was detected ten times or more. In nucleotides, the CDR3 is TGTGCCAGCAGCTATCCGGGGTCTGGGGCCAACGTCCTGACTTTC. Translating it yields CASSYPGSGANVLTF. The rearrangement joins TRBV7-3 to TRBJ2-6; tentative D call: TRBD2 (5 bases). The CDR3 contains 15 residues. CDR1 SGHTA and CDR2 FQGTGA come from the germline V gene. Trimming took 4 bases from V and 1 from J, leaving 8 bases between them.

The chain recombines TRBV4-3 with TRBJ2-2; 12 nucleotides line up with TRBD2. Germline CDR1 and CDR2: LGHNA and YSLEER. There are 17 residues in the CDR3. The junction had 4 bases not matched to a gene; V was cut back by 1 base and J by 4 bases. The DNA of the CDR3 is TGCGCCAGCAGCCAAGGGGGACTAGCGGGCTTCACCGGGGAGCTGTTTTTT. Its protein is CASSQGGLAGFTGELFF.